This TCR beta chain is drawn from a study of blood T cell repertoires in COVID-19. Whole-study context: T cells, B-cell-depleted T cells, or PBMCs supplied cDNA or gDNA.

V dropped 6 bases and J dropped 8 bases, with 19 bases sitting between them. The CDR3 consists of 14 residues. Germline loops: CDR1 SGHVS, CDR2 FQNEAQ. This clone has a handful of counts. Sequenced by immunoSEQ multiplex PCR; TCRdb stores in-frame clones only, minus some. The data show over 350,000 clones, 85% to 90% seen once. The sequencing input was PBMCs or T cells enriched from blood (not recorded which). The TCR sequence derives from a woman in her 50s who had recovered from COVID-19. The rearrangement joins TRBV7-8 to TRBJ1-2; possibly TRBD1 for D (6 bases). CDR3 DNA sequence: TGTGCCAGCAGTTCGGGACAAAATTTTGTGGGCTACACCTTC. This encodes CASSSGQNFVGYTF.